This T cell receptor beta chain is from a study of blood T cell repertoires in COVID-19. Study in general: The United States, Italy and Spain supplied acute and convalescent COVID-19 samples. The cDNA or gDNA used as material had been derived from T cells, B-cell-depleted T cells, or PBMCs.

Germline loops: CDR1 MDHEN, CDR2 SYDVKM. V was clipped by 10 bases and J by 1 base, with 13 bases between them. The CDR3 sequence is 14 residues long. In the authors' methods: Researchers report that nucleated cell counts were estimated from reference gene primer amplification. The table came from immunoSEQ multiplex PCR; TCRdb's copy has only in-frame clones and leaves some out. The V and J calls and clone size are taken from that table; D and trimming were inferred from the DNA. The sample records fewer than 110,000 clones, roughly nine tenths being singletons. The J gene is TRBJ2-2, the V gene TRBV28; possibly TRBD1 for D (5 bases). This TCR was sampled from a woman aged 80 or older in a cohort sampled during active COVID-19. The sequencing input was peripheral blood. This CDR3 reads CATYRTQNTGELFF. CDR3 DNA: TGTGCCACCTATCGGACACAGAACACCGGGGAGCTGTTTTTT.